This T cell receptor beta chain was identified in a study of beta chain features in type 1 diabetes (dated by TCRdb to the late 2010s). Background on the whole study: No differences in mean age, gender distribution, total cell number or subset yield were found between patients and healthy donors. A total of approximately 99,000,000 sorted cells were examined across all samples, and RNA yield correlated strongly with the number of cells per subset. In the study, TCRB repertoires of sorted circulating CD4+ T cell subsets from recently diagnosed type 1 diabetes patients were compared with those of matched healthy donors. Regulatory and stem cell-like memory subsets were isolated from only 8 patients and roughly eight healthy donors, whereas naive and central memory subsets came from all 30 or so donors.

According to the germline V gene (reference sequence), CDR1 reads GTSNPN and CDR2 reads SVGIG. V is pared back by 4 bases and J by 4 bases, with 10 bases lying between the germline termini. The CDR3 runs 12 amino acids, cysteine and phenylalanine included. Solely the CDR3 DNA is kept, with 36 bases framed from the first base. Comment on this clone: Its recognized antigen is unknown. No per-base quality is available; no much larger clone lies one base away.

Beyond this particular receptor, the publication reports: Sequencing cDNA rather than genomic DNA could over-represent highly expressing activated cells, although activation and CD3 levels did not differ between groups. Only small numbers of individuals were included in the HLA sub-analyses, which left unresolved whether HLA type had any influence on TCRB rearrangement. At VDJ recombination sites, patients with type 1 diabetes made fewer insertions and deleted more nucleotides, a pattern implying thymic rearrangement abnormalities. Shorter templates might be favored by PCR, yet because patient and control samples were amplified and corrected together, any such skew would affect both groups equally. Naive, central memory and regulatory TCRB repertoires appeared more similar among patients than among healthy donors. Type 1 diabetes patients showed a moderate but significant shortening of TCRB CDR3 length in all four CD4+ subsets.

Each donor gave one peripheral blood draw, averaging around 0.11 L, which was collected into heparinised tubes. Using a panel that included CD45RO, CCR7, CD25, CD127, CD95 and CD27, naive, central memory, regulatory and stem cell-like memory CD4+ T cells were sorted on a BD FACSAria II. Purity was above 95% for every sorted population. Right away, PBMCs were isolated by Lymphoprep density gradient centrifugation and were stained directly, with no culture step. So that batch effects would be minimized, each experiment stained and sorted samples in pairs, pairing one healthy donor with one patient. All of the isolated RNA was reverse transcribed with the High Capacity cDNA Reverse Transcription Kit, so expressed TCRB transcripts were sequenced. Deep immunoSEQ sequencing was applied to naive, central memory and regulatory T cell samples, giving an average of roughly 3.3 million total reads per sample. Sorted cells were lysed in RLT buffer, and RNA was extracted using DNase-treated RNeasy Micro or Mini kits according to cell number. Each cell subset was processed on its own to prevent cross-contamination, while patient and healthy donor samples were processed together. The immunoSEQ multiplex PCR was used to amplify TCRB sequences from cDNA, yielding 87-bp fragments that span the CDR3 region. Amplicons were sequenced on the Illumina HiSeq platform. The source study handled its data this way. Synthetic template baselines were used to correct PCR bias computationally, reads within Hamming distance 2 were collapsed together, and singletons that could not be merged were discarded. Reads were aligned to IMGT to assign V, D and J genes, CDR3 length, and insertions or deletions at six rearrangement sites. Within each subset, clonotype counts were normalized to the number of sorted cells before true diversity and Gini coefficients were calculated with the tcR R package. The overlap coefficient, calculated on TCRB nucleotide sequences, was used to quantify repertoire sharing. As a proxy for the pre-selection repertoire, out-of-frame TCRB sequences from naive cells were analyzed. TCRdb obtained this table from immuneACCESS and retained in-frame rearrangements with V and J assigned. These tables miss some clones; where compared with another copy, unresolved V genes account for less than half of the shortfall, and the remainder is unexplained. Clonal size and the V and J genes are those of that table, whereas D and trimming came from the DNA. The sample data list 680,000 or so clones, and roughly 12% of these were observed just once. Clones ranked in the top ten supply less than 0.025% of the sample.

The clonotype was recovered from a man aged 18 to 29 with type 1 diabetes. The V and J segments used are TRBV30 and TRBJ1-2, and perhaps TRBD1 as D gene, on 6 matching bases. The sample taken for sequencing was naive CD4+ T cells from blood. This specimen's cell subset or site label, per the study, means: true naive CD4+ T cells. The CDR3 in this case is CAWNGQLYGYTF. The nucleotides are TGTGCCTGGAACGGACAGCTCTATGGCTACACCTTC.